This T cell receptor (beta chain) is from a study of Graves' ophthalmopathy and Graves' hyperthyroidism. Researchers took RNA transcripts and amplified TCR beta CDR3 regions from them. Second-round multiplex PCR followed a first-round RT-PCR using HTBI primers. A single record per CDR3 protein comes from TCRdb applying MiXCR to the multiplex PCR reads. The data show under 400,000 distinct CDR3 sequences, roughly 15% seen once. Study-level points and caveats: Most thyroid clonotypes expanded beyond 0.001 frequency were also found in blood. At around 65% sensitivity and about 72% specificity, the model predicted progression of the ophthalmopathy.

The CDR3 spans 13 residues. Germline V gene lookup returns CDR1 DFQATT and CDR2 SNEGSKA (reference sequence). V was trimmed by 3 bases and J by 0 bases, leaving 9 bases between them. With a duration under 3 months, ophthalmopathy in the donors showed moderate-to-severe activity, CAS ≥3 and NOSPECS ≥4. The PBMCs had their origin in roughly 9.8 ml of fresh peripheral blood. This clonotype was observed at least ten times. The antigen remains unidentified. The sequenced material came from peripheral blood. The chain links TRBV20-1 to TRBJ2-7; possibly TRBD1 for D (6 bases). This TCR was recovered from an adult man with Graves' ophthalmopathy. CDR3 in amino acids: CSASRDTSYEQYF. The CDR3 bases are TGCAGTGCTAGTAGGGACACCTCCTACGAGCAGTACTTC.